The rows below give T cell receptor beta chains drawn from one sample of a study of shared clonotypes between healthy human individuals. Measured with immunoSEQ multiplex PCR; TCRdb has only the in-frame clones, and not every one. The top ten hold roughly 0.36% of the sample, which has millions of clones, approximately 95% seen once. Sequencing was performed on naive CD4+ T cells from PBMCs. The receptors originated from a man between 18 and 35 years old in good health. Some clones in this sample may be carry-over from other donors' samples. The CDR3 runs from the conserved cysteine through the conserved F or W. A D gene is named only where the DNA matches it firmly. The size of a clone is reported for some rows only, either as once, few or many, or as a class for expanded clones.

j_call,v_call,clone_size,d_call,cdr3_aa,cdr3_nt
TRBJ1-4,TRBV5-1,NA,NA,CASSFGQRGEKLFF,TGCGCCAGCAGCTTCGGACAGCGCGGCGAAAAACTGTTTTTT
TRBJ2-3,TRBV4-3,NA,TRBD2,CASSHLTSPSTDTQYF,TGCGCCAGCAGCCACCTGACTAGCCCCAGCACAGATACGCAGTATTTT
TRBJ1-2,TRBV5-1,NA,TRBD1,CASSFSGQESYGYTF,TGCGCCAGCAGCTTCTCTGGACAGGAATCCTATGGCTACACCTTC
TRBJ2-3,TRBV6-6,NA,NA,CASSYSKGSTDTQYF,TGTGCCAGCAGTTACTCGAAGGGGAGCACAGATACGCAGTATTTT
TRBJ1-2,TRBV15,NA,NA,CATSRKGSGGYTF,TGTGCCACCAGCAGGAAGGGGTCGGGTGGCTACACCTTC
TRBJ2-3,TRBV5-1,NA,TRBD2,CASSVAASGSTDTQYF,TGCGCCAGCAGTGTGGCGGCTAGCGGGAGCACAGATACGCAGTATTTT
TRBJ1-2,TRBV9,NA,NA,CASSVGADKGYGYTF,TGTGCCAGCAGCGTAGGGGCCGACAAGGGCTATGGCTACACCTTC
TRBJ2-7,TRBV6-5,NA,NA,CASTRFGSSYEQYF,TGTGCCAGCACCAGATTCGGGAGTTCCTACGAGCAGTACTTC
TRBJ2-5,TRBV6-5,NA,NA,CASSARVREGTQYF,TGTGCCAGCAGTGCCCGCGTCCGGGAAGGGACCCAGTACTTC
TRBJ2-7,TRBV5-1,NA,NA,CASSLAGDGYEQYF,TGCGCCAGCAGCTTGGCGGGGGATGGCTACGAGCAGTACTTC
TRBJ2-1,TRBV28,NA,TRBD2,CASSFLKAGGAYNEQFF,TGTGCCAGCAGTTTCCTAAAGGCGGGAGGGGCCTACAATGAGCAGTTCTTC
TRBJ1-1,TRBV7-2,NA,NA,CASSFGAAAFF,TGTGCCAGCAGCTTCGGGGCTGCGGCTTTCTTT
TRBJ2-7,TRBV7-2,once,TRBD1,CASSLGQGLTYEQYF,TGTGCCAGCAGCTTAGGACAGGGGCTTACCTACGAGCAGTACTTC
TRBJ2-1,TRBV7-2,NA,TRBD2,CASSRSGLAGGDEQFF,TGTGCCAGCAGCCGGTCCGGGCTAGCGGGAGGCGATGAGCAGTTCTTC
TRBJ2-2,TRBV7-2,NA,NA,CASSTRYANTGELFF,TGTGCCAGCAGCACCCGCTACGCGAACACCGGGGAGCTGTTTTTT
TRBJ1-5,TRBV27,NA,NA,CASSLSVSGSNQPQHF,TGTGCCAGCAGTTTATCGGTTTCGGGCAGCAATCAGCCCCAGCATTTT
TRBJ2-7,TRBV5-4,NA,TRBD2,CASSTGTSGSYEQYF,TGTGCCAGCAGCACCGGGACTAGCGGGTCCTACGAGCAGTACTTC
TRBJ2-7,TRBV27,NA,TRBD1,CASRGTGNYEQYF,TGTGCCAGCCGAGGGACAGGCAACTACGAGCAGTACTTC
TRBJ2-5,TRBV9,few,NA,CASSAGETQYF,TGTGCCAGCAGCGCCGGGGAGACCCAGTACTTC
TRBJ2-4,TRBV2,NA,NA,CASSETPPNSGTIQYF,TGTGCCAGCAGTGAAACCCCCCCTAATTCCGGGACCATTCAGTACTTC
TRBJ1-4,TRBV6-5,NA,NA,CASSYSSAEKLFF,TGTGCCAGCAGTTACTCATCGGCTGAAAAACTGTTTTTT
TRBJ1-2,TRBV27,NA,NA,CASSLQGFDGYTF,TGTGCCAGCAGTCTACAGGGTTTTGATGGCTACACCTTC
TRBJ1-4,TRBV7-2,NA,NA,CASSRTTGQKLFF,TGTGCCAGCAGCCGGACCACAGGGCAGAAACTGTTTTTT
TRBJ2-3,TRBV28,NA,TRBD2,CAGRTASTDTQYF,TGCGCCGGGAGGACGGCTAGCACAGATACGCAGTATTTT
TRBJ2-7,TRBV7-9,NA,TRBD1,CASSLGTGTVSYEQYF,TGTGCCAGCAGCTTAGGTACCGGGACAGTCTCTTACGAGCAGTACTTC
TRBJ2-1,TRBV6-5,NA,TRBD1,CASSFGQGANEQFF,TGTGCCAGCAGTTTTGGGCAGGGGGCCAATGAGCAGTTCTTC
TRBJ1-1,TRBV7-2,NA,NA,CASSSGRQNTEAFF,TGTGCCAGCAGCTCGGGACGGCAGAACACTGAAGCTTTCTTT
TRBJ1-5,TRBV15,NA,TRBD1,CATSPRQGSQPQHF,TGTGCCACCAGCCCACGACAGGGGAGTCAGCCCCAGCATTTT